A single T cell receptor beta chain is shown here with its context. These data originate in a study of blood T cell repertoires in COVID-19. This CDR3 contains 17 residues. V lost 2 bases, J lost 8 bases, and 17 bases stayed unmatched. Germline V lookup: CDR1 MNHEY, CDR2 SVGEGT. Clones were read by immunoSEQ multiplex PCR, and TCRdb kept only the in-frame ones, dropping some. Of approximately 140,000 clones in the sample, approximately 80% are singletons; the top ten hold 8% to 10%. This TCR was sampled from a woman aged 80 or older in a cohort sampled during active or convalescent COVID-19. Sequences were obtained from peripheral blood. The genes are TRBV6-2 or TRBV6-3 and TRBJ1-1; 7 positions agree with TRBD1. This CDR3 reads CASSYVLRVAGGSEAFF. The CDR3 DNA reads TGTGCCAGCAGTTACGTCCTCCGAGTGGCAGGGGGTTCGGAAGCTTTCTTT.